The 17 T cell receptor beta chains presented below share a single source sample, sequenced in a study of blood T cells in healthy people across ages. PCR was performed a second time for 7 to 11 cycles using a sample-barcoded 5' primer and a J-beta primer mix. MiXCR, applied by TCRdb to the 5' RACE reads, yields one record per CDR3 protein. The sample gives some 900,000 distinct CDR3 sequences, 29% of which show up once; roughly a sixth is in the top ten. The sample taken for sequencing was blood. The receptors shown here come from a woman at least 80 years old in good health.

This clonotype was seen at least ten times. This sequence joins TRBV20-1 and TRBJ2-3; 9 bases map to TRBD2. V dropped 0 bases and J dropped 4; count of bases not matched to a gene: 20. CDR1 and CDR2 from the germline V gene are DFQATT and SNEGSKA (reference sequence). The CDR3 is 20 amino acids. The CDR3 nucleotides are TGCAGTGCTAGAGATAACGTCGTGGCGGGGGGGCCGCGCTTTGCAGATACGCAGTATTTT. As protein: CSARDNVVAGGPRFADTQYF.

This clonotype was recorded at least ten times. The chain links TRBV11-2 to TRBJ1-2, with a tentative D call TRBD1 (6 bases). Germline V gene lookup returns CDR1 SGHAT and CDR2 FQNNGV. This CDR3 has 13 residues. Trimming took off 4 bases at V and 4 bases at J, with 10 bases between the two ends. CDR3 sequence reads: CASSSGTIYGYTF. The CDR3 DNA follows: TGTGCCAGCAGCTCCGGGACAATCTATGGCTACACCTTC.

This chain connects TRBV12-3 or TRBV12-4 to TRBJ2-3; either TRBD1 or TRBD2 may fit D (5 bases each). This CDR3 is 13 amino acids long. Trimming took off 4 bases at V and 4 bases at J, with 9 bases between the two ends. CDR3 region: CASSCGDADTQYF. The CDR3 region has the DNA TGTGCCAGCAGTTGTGGGGACGCAGATACGCAGTATTTT.

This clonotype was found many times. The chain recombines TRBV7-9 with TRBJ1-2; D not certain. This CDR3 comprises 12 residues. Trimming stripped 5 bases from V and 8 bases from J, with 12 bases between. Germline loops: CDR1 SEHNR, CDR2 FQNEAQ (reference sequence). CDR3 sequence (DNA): TGTGCCAGCAGCCCCTACATGGGAGGCTACACCTTC. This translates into CASSPYMGGYTF.

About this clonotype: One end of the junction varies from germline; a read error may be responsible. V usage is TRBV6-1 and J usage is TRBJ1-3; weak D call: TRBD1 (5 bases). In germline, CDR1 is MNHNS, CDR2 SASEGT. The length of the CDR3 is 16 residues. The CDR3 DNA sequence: TGTACCAGCTTAGAGCAGGGTTTGCGGACTGGAAACACCATATATTTT. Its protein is CTSLEQGLRTGNTIYF.

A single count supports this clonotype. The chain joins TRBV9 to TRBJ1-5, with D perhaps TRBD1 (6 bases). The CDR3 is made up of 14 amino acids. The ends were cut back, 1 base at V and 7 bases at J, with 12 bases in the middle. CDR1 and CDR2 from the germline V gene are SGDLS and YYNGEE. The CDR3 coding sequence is TGTGCCAGCAGCGTAATAGGGGGGCCCCAGCCCCAGCATTTT. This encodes CASSVIGGPQPQHF.

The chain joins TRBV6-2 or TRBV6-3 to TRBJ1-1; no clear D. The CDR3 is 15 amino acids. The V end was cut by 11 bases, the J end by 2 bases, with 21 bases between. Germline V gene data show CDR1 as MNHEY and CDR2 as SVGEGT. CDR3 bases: TGTGCCGGCTCCCCGAGTAGATTGGGAAACACTGAAGCTTTCTTT. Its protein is CAGSPSRLGNTEAFF.

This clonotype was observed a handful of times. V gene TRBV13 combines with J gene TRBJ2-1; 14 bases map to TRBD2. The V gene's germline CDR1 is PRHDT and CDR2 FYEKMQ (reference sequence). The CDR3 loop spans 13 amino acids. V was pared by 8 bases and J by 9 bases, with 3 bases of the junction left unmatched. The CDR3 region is CASGLAGGPEQFF. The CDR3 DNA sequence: TGTGCCAGCGGACTAGCGGGGGGTCCTGAGCAGTTCTTC.

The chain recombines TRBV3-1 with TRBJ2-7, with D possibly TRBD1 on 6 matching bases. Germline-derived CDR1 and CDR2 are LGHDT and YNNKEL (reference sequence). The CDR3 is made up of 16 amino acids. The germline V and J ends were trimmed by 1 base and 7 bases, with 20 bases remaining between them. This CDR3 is CASSQVIPVGGGEQYF. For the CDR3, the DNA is TGTGCCAGCAGCCAAGTCATCCCAGTTGGGGGCGGTGAGCAGTACTTC.

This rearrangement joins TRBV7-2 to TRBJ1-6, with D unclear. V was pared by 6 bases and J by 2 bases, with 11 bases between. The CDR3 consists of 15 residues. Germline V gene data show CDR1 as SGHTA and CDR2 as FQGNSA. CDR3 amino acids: CASSLGSPYNSPLHF. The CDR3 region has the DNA TGTGCCAGCAGTCTTGGGTCGCCCTATAATTCACCCCTCCACTTT.

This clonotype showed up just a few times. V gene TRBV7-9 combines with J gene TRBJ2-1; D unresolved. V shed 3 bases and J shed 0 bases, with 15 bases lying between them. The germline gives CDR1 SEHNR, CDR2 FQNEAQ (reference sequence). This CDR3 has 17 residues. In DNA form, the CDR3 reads TGTGCCAGCAGCTTTAGCAGTAGATCGAGCTCCTACAATGAGCAGTTCTTC. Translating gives CASSFSSRSSSYNEQFF. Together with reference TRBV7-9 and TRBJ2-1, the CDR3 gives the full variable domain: DTGVSQNPRHKITKRGQNVTFRCDPISEHNRLYWYRQTLGQGPEFLTYFQNEAQLEKSRLLSDRFSAERPKGSFSTLEIQRTEQGDSAMYLCASSFSSRSSSYNEQFFGPGTRLTVL.

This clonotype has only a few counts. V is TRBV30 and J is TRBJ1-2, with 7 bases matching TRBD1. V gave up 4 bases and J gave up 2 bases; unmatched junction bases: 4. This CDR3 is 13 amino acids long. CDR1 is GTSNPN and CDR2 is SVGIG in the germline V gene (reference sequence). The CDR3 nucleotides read TGTGCCTGGATCAAGACAGGGAACTATGGCTACACCTTC. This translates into CAWIKTGNYGYTF.

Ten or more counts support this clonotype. CDR3 sequence reads: CASSLRRGGADTQYF. DNA of the CDR3: TGTGCCAGCAGCTTAAGGAGGGGGGGCGCAGATACGCAGTATTTT. The rearrangement uses TRBV12-3 or TRBV12-4 and TRBJ2-3, with D perhaps TRBD2 (7 bases). Trimming removed 6 bases at V and 4 bases at J, with 17 bases between. This CDR3 spans 15 amino acids.

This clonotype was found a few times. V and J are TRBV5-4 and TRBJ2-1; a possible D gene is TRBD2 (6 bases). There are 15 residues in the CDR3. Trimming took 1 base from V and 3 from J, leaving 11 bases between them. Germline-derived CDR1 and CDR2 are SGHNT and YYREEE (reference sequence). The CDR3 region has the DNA TGTGCCAGCAGCTTGTCGGGACTCCACTACAATGAGCAGTTCTTC. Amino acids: CASSLSGLHYNEQFF.

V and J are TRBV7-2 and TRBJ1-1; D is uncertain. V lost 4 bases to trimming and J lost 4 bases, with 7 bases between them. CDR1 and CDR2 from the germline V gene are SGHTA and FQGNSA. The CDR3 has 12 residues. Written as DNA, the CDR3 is TGTGCCAGCAGCTCCGATACCACTGAAGCTTTCTTT. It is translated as CASSSDTTEAFF.

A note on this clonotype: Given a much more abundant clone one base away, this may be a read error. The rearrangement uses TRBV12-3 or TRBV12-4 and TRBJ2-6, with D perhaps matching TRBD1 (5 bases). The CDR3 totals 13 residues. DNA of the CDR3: TGTGCCAGCAAACAGAATGGGGCCAACGTCCGGACTTTC. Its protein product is CASKQNGANVRTF.

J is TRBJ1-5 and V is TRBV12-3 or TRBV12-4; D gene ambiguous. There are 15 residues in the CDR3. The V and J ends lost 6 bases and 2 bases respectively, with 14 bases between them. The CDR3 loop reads CASSNWGGGNQPQHF. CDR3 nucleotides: TGTGCCAGCAGCAACTGGGGTGGAGGCAATCAGCCCCAGCATTTT.